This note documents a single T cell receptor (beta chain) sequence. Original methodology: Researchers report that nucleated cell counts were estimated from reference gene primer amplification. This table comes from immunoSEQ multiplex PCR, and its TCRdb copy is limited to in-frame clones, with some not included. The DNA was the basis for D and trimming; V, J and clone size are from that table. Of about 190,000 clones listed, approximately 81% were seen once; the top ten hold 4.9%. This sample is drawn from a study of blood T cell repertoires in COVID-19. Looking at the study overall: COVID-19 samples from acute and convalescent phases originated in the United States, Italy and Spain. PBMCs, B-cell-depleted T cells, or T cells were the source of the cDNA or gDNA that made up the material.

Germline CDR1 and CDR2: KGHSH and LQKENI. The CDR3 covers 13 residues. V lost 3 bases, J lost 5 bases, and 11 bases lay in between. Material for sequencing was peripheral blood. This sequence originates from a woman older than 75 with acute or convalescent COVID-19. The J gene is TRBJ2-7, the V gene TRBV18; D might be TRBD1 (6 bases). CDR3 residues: CASSPQNRDEQYF. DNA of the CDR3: TGTGCCAGCTCACCGCAAAACAGGGACGAGCAGTACTTC.